These 12 T cell receptor beta chains share one sample of origin, sequenced in a study of beta chain features in type 1 diabetes. TCRB transcripts that were expressed got sequenced, as all of the isolated RNA had been reverse transcribed. The table came from immunoSEQ multiplex PCR; TCRdb's copy has only in-frame clones and leaves some out. This table has 160,000 or so clones, approximately 9.1% appearing once. The antigens for these receptors are not known. Study-level findings and limits: Moderate but significant shortening of TCRB CDR3s was recorded in all four CD4+ subsets from Type 1 diabetes patients.

Material for sequencing was central memory CD4+ T cells from blood. These receptors all come from a woman aged 25 to 45 with type 1 diabetes.

This chain links TRBV6-1 with TRBJ2-1; 13 positions agree with TRBD2. Looked up from germline, CDR1 is MNHNS and CDR2 is SASEGT. The length of the CDR3 is 15 residues. Unmatched junction bases numbered 8, after V lost 6 bases and J lost 9 bases. CDR3 in DNA: TGTGCCAGCAGGCTACTAGCGGGAGGGCCGCGTGAGCAGTTCTTC. As protein: CASRLLAGGPREQFF.

The table lists this clone with a few counts. Here the CDR3 DNA reads TGCGCCAGCAGCTCCGGGACTACACCAGATACGCAGTATTTT. Protein product: CASSSGTTPDTQYF. V and J are TRBV5-1 and TRBJ2-3; 7 bases match TRBD2. J lost 4 bases, V lost 3 bases, and 5 bases had no gene match. Per germline, CDR1 SGHRS and CDR2 YFSETQ. The CDR3 covers 14 residues. The complete variable domain, with remaining parts taken from reference TRBV5-1 and TRBJ2-3, reads KAGVTQTPRYLIKTRGQQVTLSCSPISGHRSVSWYQQTPGQGLQFLFEYFSETQRNKGNFPGRFSGRQFSNSRSEMNVSTLELGDSALYLCASSSGTTPDTQYFGPGTRLTVL.

The rearrangement links TRBV19 to TRBJ2-7, with TRBD1 matching 10 bases. J was trimmed by 6 bases and V by 4 bases; bases with no gene match: 9. CDR1 and CDR2 from the germline V gene are LNHDA and SQIVND (reference sequence). This CDR3 has 15 residues. CDR3 protein: CASSNIETGGVEQYF. In nucleotides, the CDR3 is TGTGCCAGTAGTAACATCGAGACAGGGGGCGTCGAGCAGTACTTC.

This clone has a handful of counts. The V gene is TRBV4-1, the J gene TRBJ2-3; D possibly corresponds to TRBD2 (7 bases). Trimming pared 4 bases from V and 2 bases from J, leaving 16 bases between. This CDR3 comprises 16 residues. In germline, CDR1 is MGHRA, CDR2 YSYEKL. In DNA, the CDR3 is TGCGCCAGCAGCCTAAAGGGAGGGGGGCTCACAGATACGCAGTATTTT. Encoded protein: CASSLKGGGLTDTQYF.

This clone was counted a few times. The V call is TRBV11-1, the J call TRBJ2-5; tentative D call: TRBD2 (5 bases). The CDR3 is 14 residues long. Deletions cut 7 bases from V and 2 bases from J, with 14 bases between. CDR1 SGHAT and CDR2 FQDESV come from the germline V gene (reference sequence). The chain's CDR3 is CASTIGGAQETQYF. CDR3 DNA sequence: TGTGCCAGCACCATAGGAGGAGCGCAAGAGACCCAGTACTTC.

V usage is TRBV4-2 and J usage is TRBJ2-3; 10 bases fit TRBD2. J lost 3 bases, V lost 0 bases, and 0 bases had no gene match. The CDR3 totals 15 residues. Germline-derived CDR1 and CDR2 are LGHNA and YNFKEQ. The CDR3 DNA sequence: TGTGCCAGCAGCCAAGAGGGACTAGCGACAGATACGCAGTATTTT. Protein product: CASSQEGLATDTQYF.

This clone was seen only a few times. The rearrangement joins TRBV25-1 to TRBJ2-7, with 9 bases lining up with TRBD1. Germline V gene data show CDR1 as MGHDK and CDR2 as SYGVNS. J lost 5 bases, V lost 9 bases, and 5 bases had no gene match. This CDR3 is built from 12 residues. CDR3 bases: TGTGCCAGGGGGGACAGGGACAACGAGCAGTACTTC. Amino acids: CARGDRDNEQYF.

The V and J genes are TRBV7-9 and TRBJ2-5, with 8 bases matching TRBD1. This CDR3 region has 15 residues. CDR1 and CDR2 from the germline V gene are SEHNR and FQNEAQ (reference sequence). V trimming: 6 bases; J trimming: 1 base; junction bases outside the gene matches: 7. In DNA, the CDR3 is TGTGCCAGCAGGAGGGGACAGGATGGCCAAGAGACCCAGTACTTC. This translates into CASRRGQDGQETQYF.

This clone was detected a few times. V is TRBV5-1 and J is TRBJ1-4; TRBD1 might be the D (5 bases). The CDR3 contains 14 residues. Germline lookup yields CDR1 SGHRS and CDR2 YFSETQ. The V and J ends lost 4 bases and 6 bases respectively, with 13 bases between them. CDR3 loop: CASSPQMTDEKLFF. In nucleotides, the CDR3 is TGCGCCAGCAGCCCTCAGATGACAGATGAAAAACTGTTTTTT.

This clone turned up a few times. The rearrangement links TRBV11-2 to TRBJ2-1, with D perhaps matching TRBD2 (5 bases). The CDR3 covers 13 residues. V lost 3 bases and J 5 bases, leaving 8 bases between the germline ends. The germline V gene encodes CDR1 SGHAT and CDR2 FQNNGV. CDR3 protein: CASSLEEHNEQFF. CDR3 coding DNA: TGTGCCAGCAGCTTGGAGGAGCACAATGAGCAGTTCTTC.

This clone has only a few counts. The chain combines TRBV13 with TRBJ1-1; 7 nucleotides match TRBD1. CDR1 and CDR2 (germline): PRHDT, FYEKMQ (reference sequence). V lost 10 bases to trimming and J lost 0 bases; unmatched junction nucleotides: 5. The CDR3 contains 13 residues. The CDR3 sequence: CATRTGMNTEAFF. CDR3 in DNA: TGTGCCACACGGACAGGAATGAACACTGAAGCTTTCTTT.

This chain connects TRBV27 to TRBJ1-4; D unclear. The V and J ends lost 8 bases and 8 bases respectively, with 12 bases between them. CDR1 and CDR2 from the germline V gene are MNHEY and SMNVEV (reference sequence). CDR3 length equals 12 residues. In nucleotides, the CDR3 is TGTGCCAGCGGACTCTGGGGAGAAAAACTGTTTTTT. Encoded protein: CASGLWGEKLFF.